Reported below is one T cell receptor (beta chain). No antigen is known for it. V was shortened by 4 bases and J by 4 bases, with 10 bases between the two germline ends. Germline V CDR1 and CDR2: SGHRS, YFSETQ. This CDR3 comprises 13 residues. This sample is part of a study of blood T cells in healthy people across ages. Study outcomes and limitations: Both higher diversity and more naive CD4+ cells marked long-lived donors when set against aged donors. Any changes in expanded clonotypes were possibly confounded, as donor CMV status remained unknown.

A second PCR of roughly 7 to 11 cycles used a sample-barcoded 5' primer and a J-beta primer mix. One entry per CDR3 protein results from TCRdb running MiXCR on the 5' RACE reads. The table includes hundreds of thousands of distinct CDR3 sequences, around 49% detected once. Sequencing input: blood. The chain carries TRBV5-1 and TRBJ2-3; perhaps TRBD1 as D (6 bases). The receptor was derived from a woman aged 60-75 years in good health. CDR3 amino acids: CASSRQDSDTQYF. The CDR3 nucleotides read TGCGCCAGCAGCCGACAGGACTCAGATACGCAGTATTTT.